This T cell receptor (beta chain) was recovered during a study of response to subunit inactivated influenza vaccine. Overall study findings and caveats: Authors suggested that a seasonal influenza vaccination recruits few new T cells each time.

This CDR3 region has 13 residues. Germline values: CDR1 SQVTM, CDR2 ANQGSEA. Trimming cost V 3 bases and J 6 bases; bases outside gene matches: 4. Turning to this clonotype: The antigen is unknown.

TCRdb fed the RT-PCR reads into MiXCR, producing one record per CDR3 protein. The sample includes about 190,000 distinct CDR3 sequences, around an eighth of them seen just once. The sample consisted of CD8+ T cells sorted from PBMCs, taken more than 4 days after vaccination. This sequence was found in a man aged 45 to 65 who received an inactivated influenza vaccine. The rearrangement links TRBV29-1 to TRBJ2-7; 11 bases align to TRBD2. The DNA of the CDR3 is TGCAGCGTTGATCTAGCGGGGGGTACCGAGCAGTACTTC. This encodes CSVDLAGGTEQYF.